The 26 T cell receptor beta chains listed next were all sequenced from one sample in a study of T cells in narcolepsy. Assay used: immunoSEQ multiplex PCR; TCRdb lists only in-frame clones, some missing. The data hold under 40,000 clones, with roughly 77% observed a single time. The material sequenced was CD45RA- memory CD4+ T cells from PBMCs. The origin of the receptors is a human donor with narcolepsy.

This clone appeared a few times. The rearrangement uses TRBV19 and TRBJ2-5; 9 positions match TRBD1. The CDR3 has 16 residues. V gave up 5 bases and J gave up 2 bases; unmatched junction bases: 9. CDR1 LNHDA and CDR2 SQIVND come from the germline V gene (reference sequence). CDR3 in amino acids: CASSPGQGTQQETQYF. DNA of the CDR3: TGTGCCAGTAGTCCCGGACAGGGGACCCAACAAGAGACCCAGTACTTC.

The rearrangement links TRBV11-2 to TRBJ2-5, with 7 bases that match TRBD1. The length of the CDR3 is 14 residues. Trimming took 5 bases from V and 4 from J; bases not matched to a gene: 7. Germline CDR1 is SGHAT and CDR2 is FQNNGV. The CDR3 protein is CASSTQGSRETQYF. In DNA, the CDR3 is TGTGCCAGCAGCACACAGGGGAGTCGAGAGACCCAGTACTTC.

The chain employs TRBV19 and TRBJ1-2; tentative D call: TRBD1 (6 bases). Trimming pared 7 bases from V and 0 bases from J, leaving 21 bases between. The CDR3 loop spans 17 amino acids. In germline, CDR1 is LNHDA, CDR2 SQIVND (reference sequence). The CDR3, as DNA: TGTGCCAGTACCGTGACAGGTGCTCGGCTCTCTAACTATGGCTACACCTTC. This encodes CASTVTGARLSNYGYTF.

This clone was detected only a few times. CDR3 residues: CASSRAYEQYF. The CDR3 DNA follows: TGTGCCAGCAGCCGAGCCTACGAGCAGTACTTC. The chain joins TRBV7-2 to TRBJ2-7; D gene unclear. CDR3 length: 11 amino acids. From germline, CDR1 is SGHTA and CDR2 FQGNSA. V lost 5 bases and J 2 bases, leaving 4 bases between the germline ends. Full variable domain (remainder filled in from reference TRBV7-2 and TRBJ2-7): GAGVSQSPSNKVTEKGKDVELRCDPISGHTALYWYRQSLGQGLEFLIYFQGNSAPDKSGLPSDRFSAERTGGSVSTLTIQRTQQEDSAVYLCASSRAYEQYFGPGTRLTVT.

By sample fraction, this clone is medium-sized. The chain carries TRBV19 and TRBJ2-4, with D possibly TRBD1 on 6 matching bases. The CDR3 has 13 residues. Looked up from germline, CDR1 is LNHDA and CDR2 is SQIVND (reference sequence). Trimming left V 4 bases short and J 6 bases short, with 10 bases between. This CDR3 reads CASSRGQGNIQYF. CDR3 nucleotides: TGTGCCAGTAGTAGGGGGCAGGGAAACATTCAGTACTTC.

This chain joins TRBV6-6 and TRBJ2-1; D possibly corresponds to TRBD2 (5 bases). The CDR3 consists of 12 residues. Deletions cut 8 bases from V and 10 bases from J, with 15 bases between. In germline, CDR1 is MNHNY, CDR2 SVGAGI (reference sequence). The CDR3 is CASGSLGYEQFF. In DNA, the CDR3 is TGTGCCAGCGGGTCACTAGGGTACGAGCAGTTCTTC.

The V gene is TRBV7-2, the J gene TRBJ2-3; D unresolved. The CDR3 sequence is 14 residues long. CDR1 and CDR2 from the germline V gene are SGHTA and FQGNSA. V lost 1 base to trimming and J lost 1 base, with 6 bases between them. The CDR3 reads CASSLEFGTDTQYF. The CDR3, as DNA: TGTGCCAGCAGCTTAGAATTCGGCACAGATACGCAGTATTTT.

The chain recombines TRBV7-9 with TRBJ2-5, with D tentatively TRBD1 (6 bases). Trimming removed 10 bases at V and 5 bases at J, with 17 bases between. Germline CDR1 reads SEHNR; CDR2 reads FQNEAQ (reference sequence). The length of the CDR3 is 13 residues. The DNA for the CDR3 is TGTGCCACCATACCCACAGGGAAGGAGACCCAGTACTTC. It specifies CATIPTGKETQYF.

This sequence joins TRBV11-3 and TRBJ2-3; the D gene could be TRBD1 or TRBD2 (5 bases each). The CDR3 extends over 15 amino acids. Germline V gene data show CDR1 as SGHNT and CDR2 as YENEEA. V lost 4 bases, J lost 4 bases, and 15 bases lay in between. The CDR3 loop is CASSSDGASADTQYF. As DNA, the CDR3 is TGTGCCAGCAGCTCCGACGGGGCCTCGGCAGATACGCAGTATTTT.

This clone has a single count. The J gene is TRBJ1-2, the V gene TRBV19; perhaps TRBD1 as D (6 bases). Between the trimmed V and J ends, which lost 9 bases and 2 bases, there was a span of 13 bases. CDR3 size: 13 residues. Germline loops: CDR1 LNHDA, CDR2 SQIVND (reference sequence). The CDR3 loop reads CASNQGTNYGYTF. Here the CDR3 DNA reads TGTGCCAGCAATCAGGGGACAAACTATGGCTACACCTTC.

The chain is built from TRBV18 and TRBJ1-5; D unclear. This CDR3 is 14 amino acids long. The ends were cut back, 2 bases at V and 7 bases at J, with 12 bases in the middle. Per the germline V gene, CDR1 is KGHSH and CDR2 is LQKENI. The CDR3 DNA follows: TGTGCCAGCTCACCATCATTCCCAGGCCAGCCCCAGCATTTT. As protein: CASSPSFPGQPQHF. Full variable domain (missing parts from reference TRBV18 and TRBJ1-5): NAGVMQNPRHLVRRRGQEARLRCSPMKGHSHVYWYRQLPEEGLKFMVYLQKENIIDESGMPKERFSAEFPKEGPSILRIQQVVRGDSAAYFCASSPSFPGQPQHFGDGTRLSIL.

The CDR3 bases are TGTGCCAGCAGCCTAGCGGGAGTCAGAGAGACCCAGTACTTC. Translation gives CASSLAGVRETQYF. V and J are TRBV6-1 and TRBJ2-5, with TRBD2 matching 10 bases. CDR1 is MNHNS, CDR2 SASEGT, per germline. V shed 6 bases and J 4 bases; nucleotides not matched to a gene: 5. CDR3 length: 14 amino acids.

This clone was seen a single time. The gene calls are TRBV27 and TRBJ2-1; TRBD2 matches 10 bases. After removal of 5 bases from V and 12 bases from J, the junction contained 4 bases not matched to a gene. Germline CDR1 reads MNHEY; CDR2 reads SMNVEV (reference sequence). This CDR3 has 12 residues. CDR3 sequence reads: CASSQTSGLQFF. The CDR3 nucleotides read TGTGCCAGCAGTCAGACTAGCGGGCTGCAGTTCTTC.

The chain is built from TRBV6-1 and TRBJ2-7, with 7 bases aligning to TRBD2. Germline CDR1 is MNHNS and CDR2 is SASEGT. The V segment lost 2 bases and the J segment 7 bases; nucleotides outside the gene matches: 8. The CDR3 loop spans 14 amino acids. CDR3 nucleotide sequence: TGTGCCAGCAGTGAAACTCCAACGGGGGGTGAGCAGTACTTC. Translating gives CASSETPTGGEQYF.

The V and J genes are TRBV6-4 and TRBJ1-2; D gene ambiguous. The CDR3 totals 15 residues. The germline V gene has CDR1 MRHNA and CDR2 SNTAGT. The V gene lost 2 bases and the J gene lost 4 bases, with 14 bases spanning the gap. For the CDR3, the DNA is TGTGCCAGCAGTGACGGGGTTACGGGAATCTATGGCTACACCTTC. This sequence encodes CASSDGVTGIYGYTF.

The chain links TRBV7-3 to TRBJ1-5; TRBD1 is a possible D gene (5 bases). V lost 2 bases and J lost 4, with 18 bases in between. The CDR3 sequence is 17 residues long. CDR1 SGHTA and CDR2 FQGTGA come from the germline V gene. CDR3 region: CASSLVPPGLGNQPQHF. The CDR3 DNA reads TGTGCCAGCAGCTTAGTTCCGCCGGGACTAGGAAATCAGCCCCAGCATTTT.

The chain links TRBV28 to TRBJ2-5; D is perhaps TRBD1 (6 bases). Germline V gene sequence: CDR1 MDHEN, CDR2 SYDVKM. The CDR3 has 16 residues. Trimming took off 7 bases at V and 4 bases at J, with 22 bases between the two ends. CDR3 residues: CASTEPGQGLSETQYF. The CDR3, as DNA: TGTGCCAGCACCGAACCAGGGCAGGGGCTGTCAGAGACCCAGTACTTC. Complete variable domain (other parts from reference TRBV28 and TRBJ2-5): DVKVTQSSRYLVKRTGEKVFLECVQDMDHENMFWYRQDPGLGLRLIYFSYDVKMKEKGDIPEGYSVSREKKERFSLILESASTNQTSMYLCASTEPGQGLSETQYFGPGTRLLVL.

The rearrangement uses TRBV2 and TRBJ2-3, with 7 nucleotides matching TRBD2. CDR3 length equals 14 residues. Looked up from germline, CDR1 is SNHLY and CDR2 is FYNNEI. Losses at the gene ends were 6 bases for V and 4 bases for J; bases not matched to a gene: 7. CDR3 loop: CASRSGGGADTQYF. Here the CDR3 DNA reads TGTGCCAGCAGGTCGGGAGGCGGAGCAGATACGCAGTATTTT.

The rearrangement links TRBV13 to TRBJ1-1; TRBD1 aligns across 9 bases. V shed 0 bases, J shed 1 base, and the junction held 0 bases outside the gene matches. CDR1 and CDR2 from the germline V gene are PRHDT and FYEKMQ (reference sequence). CDR3 length equals 15 residues. The CDR3 sequence is CASSLGDRGNTEAFF. The CDR3 coding sequence is TGTGCCAGCAGCTTAGGGGACAGGGGGAACACTGAAGCTTTCTTT. Complete variable domain (other parts from reference TRBV13 and TRBJ1-1): AAGVIQSPRHLIKEKRETATLKCYPIPRHDTVYWYQQGPGQDPQFLISFYEKMQSDKGSIPDRFSAQQFSDYHSELNMSSLELGDSALYFCASSLGDRGNTEAFFGQGTRLTVV.

V is TRBV4-1 and J is TRBJ2-1; D is ambiguous. The CDR3 extends over 12 amino acids. The V gene lost 1 base and the J gene lost 7 bases, with 5 bases spanning the gap. The germline V gene encodes CDR1 MGHRA and CDR2 YSYEKL. The CDR3 nucleotides are TGCGCCAGCAGCCAAGTAGGGAATGAGCAGTTCTTC. Encoded protein: CASSQVGNEQFF.

The V call is TRBV5-1, the J call TRBJ2-5; D may correspond to TRBD1 or TRBD2 (5 bases each). The CDR3 has 14 residues. Per germline, CDR1 SGHRS and CDR2 YFSETQ. Trimming stripped 3 bases from V and 5 bases from J, with 14 bases between. The CDR3 DNA reads as TGCGCCAGCAGCTGGGGCGGCGAGGGGGAGACCCAGTACTTC. This encodes CASSWGGEGETQYF.

About this clone itself: In this CDR3 the conserved last residue, phenylalanine or tryptophan, is missing, so a read error is likely. V and J are TRBV10-1 and TRBJ2-7; D uncertain. This CDR3 is built from 10 residues. Trimming cost V 6 bases and J 4 bases, with 4 bases left between them. Germline V lookup: CDR1 WNHNN, CDR2 SYGVQD (reference sequence). In nucleotides, the CDR3 is TGCGCCAGCAGGTGTTACGAGCAGTACTCC. This sequence encodes CASRCYEQYS.

The V and J genes are TRBV28 and TRBJ1-1, with 9 bases matching TRBD1. This CDR3 has 15 amino acids. Trimming at V came to 2 bases and at J to 4 bases, leaving 5 bases not matched to a gene. CDR1 is MDHEN and CDR2 is SYDVKM in the germline V gene. CDR3: CASSLILTGGTEAFF. As DNA, the CDR3 is TGTGCCAGCAGTTTAATATTGACAGGGGGCACTGAAGCTTTCTTT.

The V call is TRBV2, the J call TRBJ1-5; no firm D call. Per germline, CDR1 SNHLY and CDR2 FYNNEI. The CDR3 loop spans 10 amino acids. Trimming pared 8 bases from V and 2 bases from J, leaving 1 base between. This CDR3 reads CASGNQPQHF. DNA for the CDR3: TGTGCCAGCGGCAATCAGCCCCAGCATTTT. Full variable domain (outside the CDR3, taken from reference TRBV2 and TRBJ1-5): EPEVTQTPSHQVTQMGQEVILRCVPISNHLYFYWYRQILGQKVEFLVSFYNNEISEKSEIFDDQFSVERPDGSNFTLKIRSTKLEDSAMYFCASGNQPQHFGDGTRLSIL.

The DNA of the CDR3 is TGTGCCAGCAGCCAAGGCGGGAGGGAACCCCAGCATTTT. Its translation is CASSQGGREPQHF. The V call is TRBV14, the J call TRBJ1-5; D gene ambiguous. Trimming shortened V by 1 base and J by 10 bases, and 11 bases separated the two germline ends. This CDR3 has 13 amino acids. Per the germline V gene, CDR1 is SGHDN and CDR2 is FVKESK.

This chain joins TRBV30 and TRBJ2-2; TRBD1 agrees at 8 bases. The CDR3 runs 14 residues. Germline-derived CDR1 and CDR2 are GTSNPN and SVGIG (reference sequence). Unmatched junction bases numbered 6, after V lost 4 bases and J lost 5 bases. The CDR3 coding sequence is TGTGCCTGGACAGGGGGCGTTTATACCGGGGAGCTGTTTTTT. The encoded protein is CAWTGGVYTGELFF.